This entry lists 29 T cell receptor beta chains sequenced from one sample in a study of T cell responses to AZD1222 COVID-19 vaccine. Produced via immunoSEQ multiplex PCR; TCRdb's table is partial and in-frame only. The sample carries 110,000 or so clones, around 83% recorded once. This specimen was peripheral blood, taken on day 0 of AZD1222 vaccination. These receptor sequences come from an adult in good health.

The chain combines TRBV6-2 or TRBV6-3 with TRBJ2-1, with 8 bases aligning to TRBD1. The trim removed 2 bases at V and 8 bases at J, leaving 20 bases unmatched. CDR1 and CDR2 from the germline V gene are MNHEY and SVGEGT. The CDR3 extends over 19 amino acids. CDR3 protein: CASSYILTDRGGLGDEQFF. Here the CDR3 DNA reads TGTGCCAGCAGTTACATACTAACCGACAGGGGTGGATTGGGCGATGAGCAGTTCTTC.

This rearrangement joins TRBV25-1 to TRBJ2-1; 12 bases are shared with TRBD2. The CDR3 is 15 residues long. The germline gives CDR1 MGHDK, CDR2 SYGVNS. Trimming cost V 5 bases and J 7 bases; bases outside gene matches: 6. The CDR3 DNA reads as TGTGCCAGCAGTATACTAGCGGGGGGAGGGAATGAGCAGTTCTTC. Translated, it gives CASSILAGGGNEQFF. Full variable domain (remainder filled in from reference TRBV25-1 and TRBJ2-1): EADIYQTPRYLVIGTGKKITLECSQTMGHDKMYWYQQDPGMELHLIHYSYGVNSTEKGDLSSESTVSRIRTEHFPLTLESARPSHTSQYLCASSILAGGGNEQFFGPGTRLTVL.

As concerns this clone: Other nucleotide sequences from this sample produce the same CDR3. This chain links TRBV6-2 or TRBV6-3 with TRBJ2-5; D is uncertain. This CDR3 has 13 amino acids. Trimming stripped 0 bases from V and 5 bases from J, with 7 bases between. Germline assignment: CDR1 MNHEY and CDR2 SVGEGT. The CDR3 sequence: CASSYSWGETQYF. DNA for the CDR3: TGTGCCAGCAGTTACTCGTGGGGTGAGACCCAGTACTTC.

This chain links TRBV29-1 with TRBJ1-1; D unclear. The V gene's germline CDR1 is SQVTM and CDR2 ANQGSEA. Between the trimmed V and J ends, which lost 4 bases and 0 bases, there was a span of 12 bases. The CDR3 is 14 residues long. CDR3 region: CSVVGQPMNTEAFF. CDR3 bases: TGCAGCGTTGTTGGGCAGCCCATGAACACTGAAGCTTTCTTT.

The chain links TRBV19 to TRBJ1-5; tentatively, D is TRBD1 (5 bases). Germline lookup yields CDR1 LNHDA and CDR2 SQIVND (reference sequence). The ends were cut back, 7 bases at V and 7 bases at J, with 20 bases in the middle. This CDR3 region has 15 residues. The CDR3 is CASKRQSGKGQPQHF. DNA for the CDR3: TGTGCCAGTAAGAGACAGTCAGGGAAGGGGCAGCCCCAGCATTTT.

The V gene is TRBV7-6, the J gene TRBJ2-3; 9 nucleotides align to TRBD2. CDR3 length: 15 residues. V dropped 2 bases and J dropped 1; count of bases not matched to a gene: 1. Germline-derived CDR1 and CDR2 are SGHVS and FNYEAQ. The CDR3 region is CASSLRTSGTDTQYF. In nucleotides, the CDR3 is TGTGCCAGCAGCTTAAGGACTAGCGGCACAGATACGCAGTATTTT.

V usage is TRBV5-4 and J usage is TRBJ1-1, with D unresolved. This CDR3 comprises 14 residues. The V gene lost 1 base and the J gene lost 1 base, with 8 bases spanning the gap. Germline values: CDR1 SGHNT, CDR2 YYREEE (reference sequence). CDR3 bases: TGTGCCAGCAGCTTGAGAAGGGAGAACACTGAAGCTTTCTTT. This translates into CASSLRRENTEAFF.

This clone appeared once. This chain joins TRBV18 and TRBJ1-1, with D possibly TRBD1 on 5 matching bases. Germline V gives CDR1 KGHSH, CDR2 LQKENI. Deletions cut 10 bases from V and 4 bases from J, with 16 bases between. The CDR3 extends over 13 amino acids. CDR3 bases: TGTGCCACCGTCGCGGACATCGGCACTGAAGCTTTCTTT. This sequence encodes CATVADIGTEAFF.

The V and J genes are TRBV30 and TRBJ1-1; no definite D call. V was clipped by 7 bases and J by 1 base, with 10 bases between them. Per the germline V gene, CDR1 is GTSNPN and CDR2 is SVGIG (reference sequence). This CDR3 contains 12 residues. CDR3 DNA sequence: TGTGCCTCCCCCGGCAGGAACACTGAAGCTTTCTTT. Protein product: CASPGRNTEAFF.

The chain recombines TRBV30 with TRBJ2-7; 8 bases are a match to TRBD1. The CDR3 runs 12 residues. CDR1 GTSNPN and CDR2 SVGIG come from the germline V gene (reference sequence). V was clipped by 4 bases and J by 4 bases; unmatched bases: 3. The CDR3, as DNA: TGTGCCTGGACAGGGGGCCCATACGAGCAGTACTTC. Protein sequence: CAWTGGPYEQYF.

CDR3 region: CASSDRTGSTDTQYF. The CDR3 bases are TGCGCCAGCAGCGACCGGACAGGGTCCACAGATACGCAGTATTTT. This chain connects TRBV5-1 to TRBJ2-3; 8 bases map to TRBD1. The J segment lost 2 bases and the V segment lost 4 bases, leaving 6 bases of the junction unmatched. In germline, CDR1 is SGHRS, CDR2 YFSETQ. CDR3 size: 15 residues.

DNA for the CDR3: TGTGCCAGTAGTATTTTATTACAGCCCCAGCATTTT. Translated: CASSILLQPQHF. The chain recombines TRBV19 with TRBJ1-5; D uncertain. Trimming left V 3 bases short and J 7 bases short, with 7 bases between. Germline loops: CDR1 LNHDA, CDR2 SQIVND (reference sequence). This CDR3 spans 12 amino acids. Full variable domain (remainder filled in from reference TRBV19 and TRBJ1-5): DGGITQSPKYLFRKEGQNVTLSCEQNLNHDAMYWYRQDPGQGLRLIYYSQIVNDFQKGDIAEGYSVSREKKESFPLTVTSAQKNPTAFYLCASSILLQPQHFGDGTRLSIL.

The chain carries TRBV19 and TRBJ1-1, with D unclear. The CDR3 spans 15 residues. CDR1 and CDR2 from the germline V gene are LNHDA and SQIVND (reference sequence). The V end lost 8 bases, the J end lost 0 bases, and 16 bases lay between the germline ends. CDR3 residues: CASSTLGYLNTEAFF. CDR3 sequence (DNA): TGTGCCAGTTCCACACTCGGGTATTTGAACACTGAAGCTTTCTTT.

The chain recombines TRBV6-4 with TRBJ2-7, with 9 bases identical to TRBD1. The junction had 20 bases not matched to a gene; V was cut back by 2 bases and J by 3 bases. The CDR3 has 20 amino acids. Germline CDR1 reads MRHNA; CDR2 reads SNTAGT. The CDR3, as DNA: TGTGCCAGCAGTGACCCGCGTGAGGATTTTGGACAGGGGCGAAACTACGAGCAGTACTTC. It codes for CASSDPREDFGQGRNYEQYF.

In DNA form, the CDR3 reads TGTGCCAGCAGCTCTGTTTGGGAAAGCTCCTATAATTCACCCCTCCACTTT. Translating gives CASSSVWESSYNSPLHF. The chain has TRBV7-2 and TRBJ1-6, with no clear D. Trimming pared 4 bases from V and 0 bases from J, leaving 13 bases between. Per germline, CDR1 SGHTA and CDR2 FQGNSA. The CDR3 loop spans 17 amino acids.

The chain carries TRBV23-1 and TRBJ2-3; no firm D call. TRBV23-1 is filed as an ORF, its function uncertain. The V end was cut by 7 bases, the J end by 2 bases, with 16 bases between. This CDR3 contains 15 residues. CDR3 coding DNA: TGCGCCAGCACCGCCCTGCAGGCCGACACAGATACGCAGTATTTT. Translation: CASTALQADTDTQYF.

V gene TRBV28 combines with J gene TRBJ1-1; D possibly corresponds to TRBD1 (5 bases). The CDR3 sequence is 14 residues long. Trimming stripped 6 bases from V and 5 bases from J, with 16 bases between. CDR1 and CDR2 (germline): MDHEN, SYDVKM. The CDR3 spells CASSRGAKGTEAFF. CDR3 DNA sequence: TGTGCCAGCAGCCGCGGGGCCAAGGGAACTGAAGCTTTCTTT. Based on the CDR3 plus reference TRBV28 and TRBJ1-1, the full variable domain is DVKVTQSSRYLVKRTGEKVFLECVQDMDHENMFWYRQDPGLGLRLIYFSYDVKMKEKGDIPEGYSVSREKKERFSLILESASTNQTSMYLCASSRGAKGTEAFFGQGTRLTVV.

The chain employs TRBV11-2 and TRBJ1-1; no clear D. The germline V and J ends were trimmed by 5 bases and 1 base, with 8 bases remaining between them. This CDR3 spans 13 amino acids. Germline assignment: CDR1 SGHAT and CDR2 FQNNGV. The chain's CDR3 is CASSQSRNTEAFF. Here the CDR3 DNA reads TGTGCCAGCAGCCAATCACGGAACACTGAAGCTTTCTTT.

Concerning this clone: This sample includes further DNA sequences coding for the same CDR3. This rearrangement joins TRBV29-1 to TRBJ1-6; the D gene is possibly TRBD1 (5 bases). The CDR3 covers 13 residues. Germline CDR1 is SQVTM and CDR2 is ANQGSEA. V shed 7 bases and J shed 7 bases, with 14 bases lying between them. Written as DNA, the CDR3 is TGCAGCGCAGCCCAGGGAGGGAATTCACCCCTCCACTTT. This codes for CSAAQGGNSPLHF.

The genes are TRBV5-1 and TRBJ2-2; D is unclear. The germline V and J ends were trimmed by 2 bases and 0 bases, with 8 bases remaining between them. There are 15 residues in the CDR3. In germline, CDR1 is SGHRS, CDR2 YFSETQ. This chain's CDR3 is CASSLEQPNTGELFF. Here the CDR3 DNA reads TGCGCCAGCAGCTTAGAACAGCCGAACACCGGGGAGCTGTTTTTT.

The chain recombines TRBV5-1 with TRBJ1-4, with TRBD1 identical over 9 bases. CDR3 length: 16 residues. Trimming at V came to 3 bases and at J to 3 bases, leaving 6 bases not matched to a gene. CDR1 SGHRS and CDR2 YFSETQ come from the germline V gene. In nucleotides, the CDR3 is TGCGCCAGCAGCTCAAACACAGGGGGCCCTAATGAAAAACTGTTTTTT. Its translation is CASSSNTGGPNEKLFF. Using reference TRBV5-1 and TRBJ1-4 for the parts outside the CDR3, the full variable domain is KAGVTQTPRYLIKTRGQQVTLSCSPISGHRSVSWYQQTPGQGLQFLFEYFSETQRNKGNFPGRFSGRQFSNSRSEMNVSTLELGDSALYLCASSSNTGGPNEKLFFGSGTQLSVL.

Only a few counts were recorded for this clone. CDR3 loop: CASSAGTGLAGEETQYF. Written as DNA, the CDR3 is TGTGCCAGCAGCGCCGGGACGGGACTAGCGGGGGAAGAGACCCAGTACTTC. The chain has TRBV9 and TRBJ2-5; TRBD2 agrees at 14 bases. The CDR3 totals 17 residues. V was clipped by 3 bases and J by 3 bases; unmatched bases: 7. Germline V gives CDR1 SGDLS, CDR2 YYNGEE.

The V gene is TRBV5-6, the J gene TRBJ1-5; 7 nucleotides align to TRBD1. The J segment lost 4 bases and the V segment lost 3 bases, leaving 10 bases of the junction unmatched. This CDR3 spans 16 amino acids. CDR1 and CDR2 from the germline V gene are SGHDT and YYEEEE. CDR3 protein: CASSSITGQSNQPQHF. The CDR3 DNA is TGTGCCAGCAGCTCCATTACGGGACAGTCTAATCAGCCCCAGCATTTT.

The chain combines TRBV6-7 with TRBJ1-3; tentatively, D is TRBD1 (5 bases). TRBV6-7 belongs to the ORF category, with a function that is uncertain. V gave up 2 bases and J gave up 4 bases, with 21 bases separating them. The CDR3 is 18 amino acids. The CDR3 nucleotides read TGTGCCAGCAGTTACCCTGGGGCGGGGGGAGAAGTCGGAAACACCATATATTTT. Translating gives CASSYPGAGGEVGNTIYF.

This chain connects TRBV7-9 to TRBJ1-4; D is undetermined. The length of the CDR3 is 15 residues. Germline CDR1 is SEHNR and CDR2 is FQNEAQ (reference sequence). Trimming pared 6 bases from V and 0 bases from J, leaving 11 bases between. CDR3 sequence reads: CASSTQAATNEKLFF. CDR3 coding DNA: TGTGCCAGCAGTACCCAGGCCGCAACTAATGAAAAACTGTTTTTT.

V usage is TRBV12-3 or TRBV12-4 and J usage is TRBJ1-6, with D unresolved. Trimming shortened V by 3 bases and J by 8 bases, and 8 bases separated the two germline ends. This CDR3 contains 13 residues. The CDR3 sequence: CASSLGVDSPLHF. The CDR3 nucleotides are TGTGCCAGCAGTTTGGGTGTTGATTCACCCCTCCACTTT.

The chain has TRBV15 and TRBJ1-4, with D hard to call. V shed 0 bases and J shed 8 bases, with 13 bases lying between them. The CDR3 is 15 amino acids. Germline V gene lookup returns CDR1 LNHNV and CDR2 YYDKDF (reference sequence). CDR3 DNA sequence: TGTGCCACCAGCAGAGATTACACCCCTGGGGAAAAACTGTTTTTT. Translated, it gives CATSRDYTPGEKLFF.

This chain links TRBV28 with TRBJ1-2; D gene unclear. This CDR3 is 12 amino acids long. V was shortened by 3 bases and J by 6 bases, with 8 bases between the two germline ends. CDR1 is MDHEN and CDR2 is SYDVKM in the germline V gene. CDR3 sequence reads: CASSFLGDGYTF. CDR3 nucleotide sequence: TGTGCCAGCAGTTTTTTGGGAGATGGCTACACCTTC.

A note on this clone: A read error may produce the germline difference seen at one junction end. The rearrangement joins TRBV15 to TRBJ2-5; 11 nucleotides align to TRBD2. Looked up from germline, CDR1 is LNHNV and CDR2 is YYDKDF (reference sequence). The CDR3 extends over 17 amino acids. The CDR3 sequence is CATSRDRLAGGREAQYF. DNA of the CDR3: TGTGCCACCAGCAGAGATAGGCTAGCGGGGGGAAGAGAGGCCCAGTACTTC.